This entry concerns a single T cell receptor (beta chain). What it binds is not known. This entry comes from a study of graft-versus-host responses after intestinal transplantation. Study details: Transplants given to recipients were multivisceral, liver-intestinal, or isolated intestinal. Each patient got anti-thymocyte globulin induction, then tacrolimus and steroids for around three years. Overall study findings and caveats: Some GvH clones appeared in ileal mucosa or blood before recipient bone marrow.

The assay was immunoSEQ multiplex PCR, and TCRdb's table has in-frame clones only and misses some. The sample comprises 55,000 to 85,000 clones, around 90% of which are singletons, and around 2.3% rests with the top ten. This receptor was obtained from a human donor who received an intestinal transplant. The sample was unstimulated CD8+ T cells sorted from spleen or lymph node cells, taken before intestinal transplant.

The CDR3 reads CASSPGRNYNEQFF. The CDR3 bases are TGTGCCAGCAGCCCCGGGAGGAACTACAATGAGCAGTTCTTC. The V call is TRBV5-6, the J call TRBJ2-1, with TRBD2 identical over 7 bases. The CDR3 has 14 residues. Germline CDR1 SGHDT, CDR2 YYEEEE. The V gene end was trimmed by 4 bases and the J gene end by 3 bases; junction bases not matched to a gene: 4. The whole variable domain, remainder taken from reference TRBV5-6 and TRBJ2-1, is DAGVTQSPTHLIKTRGQQVTLRCSPKSGHDTVSWYQQALGQGPQFIFQYYEEEERQRGNFPDRFSGHQFPNYSSELNVNALLLGDSALYLCASSPGRNYNEQFFGPGTRLTVL.